These 27 T cell receptor beta chains were sequenced from one sample in a study of cytomegalovirus exposure and HLA in healthy donors. 13 Jbeta primers and 60 Vbeta primers were used for the PCR. Here immunoSEQ multiplex PCR was the method, and the copy in TCRdb shows in-frame clones only, minus some. This sample has 110,000 or so clones, with approximately 79% found just once. Sequences were obtained from PBMCs. The source is a man aged 50-60 years in good health and CMV-seropositive.

CDR3 region: CASSPGGASGKYEQYF. CDR3 bases: TGTGCCAGCAGCCCCGGAGGGGCTAGCGGCAAATACGAGCAGTACTTC. V usage is TRBV5-4 and J usage is TRBJ2-7; 7 bases match TRBD2. Trimming took 4 bases from V and 4 from J; bases not matched to a gene: 14. This CDR3 contains 16 residues. Germline loops: CDR1 SGHNT, CDR2 YYREEE (reference sequence).

The chain joins TRBV7-8 to TRBJ1-2; no reliable D call. V shed 4 bases and J shed 0 bases, with 9 bases lying between them. Germline assignment: CDR1 SGHVS and CDR2 FQNEAQ. The CDR3 is 14 residues long. In DNA form, the CDR3 reads TGTGCCAGCAGCTCGGTGTTAGCTAACTATGGCTACACCTTC. It specifies CASSSVLANYGYTF.

This chain joins TRBV18 and TRBJ1-4; 9 bases are shared with TRBD1. The CDR3 runs 18 residues. The germline V gene encodes CDR1 KGHSH and CDR2 LQKENI. V shed 2 bases, J shed 3 bases, and the junction held 10 bases outside the gene matches. The CDR3 reads CASSPTPGQGDPNEKLFF. The CDR3 DNA is TGTGCCAGCTCACCAACACCGGGACAGGGCGATCCTAATGAAAAACTGTTTTTT.

The chain combines TRBV29-1 with TRBJ1-2; TRBD1 is a possible D gene (6 bases). CDR3 size: 13 residues. Trimming cost V 5 bases and J 7 bases, with 17 bases left between them. Germline V gene data show CDR1 as SQVTM and CDR2 as ANQGSEA. CDR3 sequence reads: CSVPTGPQLGYTF. The CDR3 DNA is TGCAGCGTTCCCACAGGGCCCCAACTTGGCTACACCTTC.

This clone was seen a handful of times. The rearrangement joins TRBV7-2 to TRBJ2-1, with D uncertain. Trimming took off 4 bases at V and 9 bases at J, with 13 bases between the two ends. This CDR3 is built from 13 residues. Germline CDR1 SGHTA, CDR2 FQGNSA. DNA for the CDR3: TGTGCCAGCAGCTCGGTAATGTATGGTGAGCAGTTCTTC. Translation gives CASSSVMYGEQFF.

The chain recombines TRBV7-2 with TRBJ1-2; tentatively, D is TRBD1 (6 bases). Trimming removed 4 bases from V and 2 bases from J, with 14 bases in between. The germline CDR1 and CDR2 sequences are SGHTA and FQGNSA. This CDR3 is 15 amino acids long. The CDR3 bases are TGTGCCAGCAGCTCTCAGGGGTCCCTAAACTATGGCTACACCTTC. It specifies CASSSQGSLNYGYTF.

The chain is built from TRBV15 and TRBJ2-7; 10 bases align to TRBD1. V shed 3 bases, J shed 5 bases, and the junction held 4 bases outside the gene matches. Germline V gene lookup returns CDR1 LNHNV and CDR2 YYDKDF (reference sequence). The CDR3 runs to 14 residues. CDR3 DNA sequence: TGTGCCACCAGCAGGGGGACAGGGGACAACGAGCAGTACTTC. It is translated as CATSRGTGDNEQYF.

V gene TRBV5-4 combines with J gene TRBJ2-7, with 8 bases lining up with TRBD2. V lost 4 bases and J lost 5; bases outside the gene matches: 14. The CDR3 runs 16 residues. Germline V gene data show CDR1 as SGHNT and CDR2 as YYREEE (reference sequence). The DNA for the CDR3 is TGTGCCAGCAGCCCGGGAGCGGGGGCCGGACAAGACGAGCAGTACTTC. Translated, it gives CASSPGAGAGQDEQYF.

Only a few counts were recorded for this clone. The chain uses TRBV4-1 and TRBJ2-1, with 9 nucleotides matching TRBD2. V dropped 2 bases and J dropped 1; count of bases not matched to a gene: 6. The germline gives CDR1 MGHRA, CDR2 YSYEKL. The CDR3 is 17 amino acids. CDR3 nucleotide sequence: TGCGCCAGCAGCCAACCAAGGGGACTAGCATCCTACAATGAGCAGTTCTTC. Amino acid sequence: CASSQPRGLASYNEQFF.

This clone was observed once. This chain links TRBV7-2 with TRBJ2-7, with 9 bases matching TRBD1. The CDR3 length is 14 residues. Germline assignment: CDR1 SGHTA and CDR2 FQGNSA. Trimming removed 6 bases from V and 7 bases from J; junction bases left unmatched: 10. Here the CDR3 DNA reads TGTGCCAGCAGTTATGGACAGGGGTGGGCGGAGCAGTACTTC. Translation gives CASSYGQGWAEQYF.

This clone was seen only a few times. The chain couples TRBV11-2 to TRBJ1-3; perhaps TRBD1 as D (5 bases). This CDR3 is 16 amino acids long. CDR1 and CDR2 (germline): SGHAT, FQNNGV. V gave up 1 base and J gave up 6 bases, with 16 bases separating them. CDR3 nucleotide sequence: TGTGCCAGCAGCTTAGGTTTAGGGGCATCGCTAAACACCATATATTTT. Translated: CASSLGLGASLNTIYF.

This chain connects TRBV27 to TRBJ2-2; 9 nucleotides align to TRBD2. V lost 6 bases and J lost 2; bases outside the gene matches: 7. This CDR3 region has 16 residues. The germline V gene encodes CDR1 MNHEY and CDR2 SMNVEV (reference sequence). The CDR3 DNA reads TGTGCCAGCAGCCAGGGGACTAGCAGAAACACCGGGGAGCTGTTTTTT. It is translated as CASSQGTSRNTGELFF.

The V gene is TRBV28, the J gene TRBJ2-1; TRBD2 matches 7 bases. Germline assignment: CDR1 MDHEN and CDR2 SYDVKM. CDR3 length equals 13 residues. J lost 8 bases, V lost 2 bases, and 3 bases had no gene match. The CDR3 nucleotides read TGTGCCAGCAGTTTAACTGGGAGGGATGAGCAGTTCTTC. Residues: CASSLTGRDEQFF.

The chain joins TRBV5-1 to TRBJ1-1; D might be TRBD1 (6 bases). Germline CDR1 is SGHRS and CDR2 is YFSETQ. The ends were cut back, 5 bases at V and 5 bases at J, with 16 bases in the middle. The CDR3 covers 14 residues. The DNA of the CDR3 is TGCGCCAGCAGGCGCGACCCCCAGGGGACTGAAGCTTTCTTT. It translates to CASRRDPQGTEAFF.

This rearrangement joins TRBV5-4 to TRBJ2-7; TRBD2 matches at 10 bases. CDR3 length equals 15 residues. The germline V gene encodes CDR1 SGHNT and CDR2 YYREEE (reference sequence). Trimming at V came to 6 bases and at J to 6 bases, leaving 12 bases not matched to a gene. The CDR3 spells CASTPPSGGASEQYF. The CDR3 bases are TGTGCCAGCACCCCACCGAGCGGGGGGGCCTCCGAGCAGTACTTC.

There are a few counts of this clone. V and J are TRBV13 and TRBJ1-2; D gene unclear. V lost 1 base and J lost 0, with 3 bases in between. This CDR3 spans 13 amino acids. Germline CDR1 is PRHDT and CDR2 is FYEKMQ (reference sequence). The CDR3, as DNA: TGTGCCAGCAGCTTAGTCACTAACTATGGCTACACCTTC. Protein: CASSLVTNYGYTF. Combining the CDR3 with reference TRBV13 and TRBJ1-2 gives the whole variable domain AAGVIQSPRHLIKEKRETATLKCYPIPRHDTVYWYQQGPGQDPQFLISFYEKMQSDKGSIPDRFSAQQFSDYHSELNMSSLELGDSALYFCASSLVTNYGYTFGSGTRLTVV.

In regard to this clone: One junction end disagrees with the germline gene, perhaps due to a read error. The gene calls are TRBV7-6 and TRBJ2-7, with D perhaps TRBD2 (5 bases). Per germline, CDR1 SGHVS and CDR2 FNYEAQ. The CDR3 has 15 amino acids. The chain's CDR3 is CASSLTGNVLYEQHF. The CDR3 DNA sequence: TGTGCCAGCAGCTTAACGGGAAACGTCCTCTACGAGCAGCACTTC.

The chain carries TRBV11-3 and TRBJ1-1; D is possibly TRBD1 (5 bases). The V gene's germline CDR1 is SGHNT and CDR2 YENEEA. V lost 5 bases to trimming and J lost 2 bases, with 12 bases between them. The CDR3 loop spans 14 amino acids. The CDR3 coding sequence is TGTGCCAGCAGCCTGGGGGGAATTAACACTGAAGCTTTCTTT. Amino acids: CASSLGGINTEAFF.

V is TRBV7-2 and J is TRBJ2-3; TRBD2 is a possible D gene (7 bases). This CDR3 is 15 amino acids long. CDR1 and CDR2 from the germline V gene are SGHTA and FQGNSA. V was clipped by 1 base and J by 4 bases, with 12 bases between them. The CDR3 sequence: CASSLGGGGADTQYF. CDR3 coding DNA: TGTGCCAGCAGCTTAGGAGGGGGGGGAGCAGATACGCAGTATTTT. The full variable domain, its missing parts supplied by reference TRBV7-2 and TRBJ2-3, is GAGVSQSPSNKVTEKGKDVELRCDPISGHTALYWYRQSLGQGLEFLIYFQGNSAPDKSGLPSDRFSAERTGGSVSTLTIQRTQQEDSAVYLCASSLGGGGADTQYFGPGTRLTVL.

This clone was found once. This chain uses TRBV2 with TRBJ2-5; 10 bases match TRBD1. Germline V lookup: CDR1 SNHLY, CDR2 FYNNEI. Losses at the gene ends were 5 bases for V and 5 bases for J; bases not matched to a gene: 5. The CDR3 is made up of 14 amino acids. DNA of the CDR3: TGTGCCAGCAGTCCCGACAGGGGGCGGGAGACCCAGTACTTC. Translated, it gives CASSPDRGRETQYF.

The gene calls are TRBV9 and TRBJ2-7; 11 bases are shared with TRBD1. The CDR3 has 15 amino acids. Losses at the gene ends were 0 bases for V and 2 bases for J; bases not matched to a gene: 1. Germline CDR1 and CDR2: SGDLS and YYNGEE. CDR3 sequence: CASSVAGQGAYEQYF. The DNA of the CDR3 is TGTGCCAGCAGCGTAGCGGGACAGGGGGCCTACGAGCAGTACTTC.

As concerns this clone: In the same sample, other DNA sequences code for this CDR3. J is TRBJ2-5 and V is TRBV28, with 11 bases aligning to TRBD1. The J call may be wrong; the DNA end is better matched by TRBJ2-7. The CDR3 spans 15 residues. The V gene's germline CDR1 is MDHEN and CDR2 SYDVKM. CDR3 in amino acids: CASSLPGTGGYEQYF. The CDR3 coding sequence is TGTGCCAGCAGTTTACCCGGGACAGGGGGGTACGAGCAGTACTTC.

The V and J genes are TRBV18 and TRBJ2-3, with 10 nucleotides matching TRBD2. Germline values: CDR1 KGHSH, CDR2 LQKENI. Trimming cost V 3 bases and J 3 bases; bases outside gene matches: 3. The CDR3 length is 15 residues. The CDR3 region is CASSPTSGVTDTQYF. The CDR3 DNA reads as TGTGCCAGCTCACCCACTAGCGGGGTTACAGATACGCAGTATTTT.

V gene TRBV7-9 combines with J gene TRBJ1-2; 7 nucleotides agree with TRBD1. This CDR3 comprises 15 residues. J lost 4 bases, V lost 1 base, and 6 bases had no gene match. Germline-derived CDR1 and CDR2 are SEHNR and FQNEAQ (reference sequence). Here the CDR3 DNA reads TGTGCCAGCAGCTTAGGCCGACAGGGAGGCTATGGCTACACCTTC. Protein sequence: CASSLGRQGGYGYTF.

This sequence joins TRBV11-2 and TRBJ2-7, with 9 positions matching TRBD1. Germline CDR1 and CDR2: SGHAT and FQNNGV. The J segment lost 9 bases and the V segment lost 5 bases, leaving 20 bases of the junction unmatched. This CDR3 comprises 17 residues. CDR3: CASSPLQETGGNRGQYF. CDR3 in DNA: TGTGCCAGCAGCCCCCTCCAGGAGACAGGGGGTAACAGGGGGCAGTACTTC.

The J gene is TRBJ1-2, the V gene TRBV4-3, with D possibly matching TRBD1 (6 bases). The V end lost 2 bases, the J end lost 4 bases, and 14 bases lay between the germline ends. Germline V gene sequence: CDR1 LGHNA, CDR2 YSLEER. The CDR3 is made up of 15 amino acids. The CDR3 DNA follows: TGCGCCAGCAGCCAACTAACAGGGACCTCCTATGGCTACACCTTC. Protein sequence: CASSQLTGTSYGYTF.

Concerning this clone itself: A junction boundary mismatches the germline segment, possibly from a read error. This chain connects TRBV18 to TRBJ2-3, with D possibly matching TRBD2 (6 bases). The germline gives CDR1 KGHSH, CDR2 LQKENI. This CDR3 has 14 residues. The CDR3 is CTSSPHRGYDTQYF. CDR3 coding DNA: TGTACCAGCTCACCTCACCGGGGGTACGATACGCAGTATTTT.